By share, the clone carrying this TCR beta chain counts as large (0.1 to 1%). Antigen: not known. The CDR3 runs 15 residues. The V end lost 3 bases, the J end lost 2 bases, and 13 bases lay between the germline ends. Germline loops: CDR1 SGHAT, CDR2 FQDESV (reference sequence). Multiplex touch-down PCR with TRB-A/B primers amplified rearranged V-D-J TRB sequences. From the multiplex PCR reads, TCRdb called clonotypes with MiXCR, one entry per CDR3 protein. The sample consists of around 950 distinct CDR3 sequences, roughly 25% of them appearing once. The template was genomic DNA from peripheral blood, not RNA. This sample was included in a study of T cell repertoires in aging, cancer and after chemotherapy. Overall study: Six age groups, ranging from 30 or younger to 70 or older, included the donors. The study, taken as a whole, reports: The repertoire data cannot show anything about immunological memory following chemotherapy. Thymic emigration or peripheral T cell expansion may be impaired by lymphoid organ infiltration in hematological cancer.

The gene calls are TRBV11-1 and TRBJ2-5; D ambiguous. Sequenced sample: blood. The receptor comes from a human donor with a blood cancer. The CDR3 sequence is CASSFGRDKQETQYF. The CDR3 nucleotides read TGTGCCAGCAGCTTTGGTCGAGACAAACAAGAGACCCAGTACTTC.